This note documents a single TCR beta chain sequence. V lost 4 bases to trimming and J lost 4 bases, with 10 bases between them. Germline CDR1 reads LGHDT; CDR2 reads YNNKEL (reference sequence). The CDR3 length is 13 residues. Study members were between 18 and 89 years old and lived in 24 US regions. The sample is drawn from a study of blood T cell repertoires in COVID-19. Sequencing used immunoSEQ multiplex PCR; TCRdb keeps in-frame clones, though not all of them. The data contain a few hundred thousand clones, approximately 84% of them singletons. The sample consisted of PBMCs or T cells enriched from blood (not recorded which). The sequence was obtained from a woman in her twenties or thirties who had recovered from COVID-19. This chain uses TRBV3-1 (or the pseudogene TRBV3-2) with TRBJ1-1; a possible D gene is TRBD1 (6 bases). The CDR3: CASSPRGGTEAFF. In nucleotides, the CDR3 is TGTGCCAGCAGCCCCAGGGGCGGCACTGAAGCTTTCTTT.